What follows are 24 T cell receptor beta chains derived from one specimen sequenced in a study of shared clonotypes between healthy human individuals. The repertoire was sequenced with immunoSEQ multiplex PCR; TCRdb's copy has only in-frame clones and lacks some. This sample has 2 million to 2.5 million clones, with under 97% found just once. The sample taken for sequencing was naive CD4+ T cells sorted from blood. The subset is: CD45RA+ positively selected. These receptors all stem from a man younger than 35 in good health.

V usage is TRBV5-1 and J usage is TRBJ2-7; tentatively, D is TRBD1 (6 bases). This CDR3 region has 14 residues. V lost 3 bases to trimming and J lost 0 bases, with 10 bases between them. The germline CDR1 and CDR2 sequences are SGHRS and YFSETQ. This CDR3 is CASSSGQPSYEQYF. CDR3 bases: TGCGCCAGCAGCTCCGGACAGCCCTCCTACGAGCAGTACTTC.

This clone came up once. The J gene is TRBJ2-2, the V gene TRBV19, with D possibly being TRBD1 or TRBD2 (6 bases each). The V end was cut by 2 bases, the J end by 2 bases, with 21 bases between. This CDR3 is 19 amino acids long. Germline lookup yields CDR1 LNHDA and CDR2 SQIVND (reference sequence). The DNA of the CDR3 is TGTGCCAGTAGTATACAATTCGGCGGGACACCTCTTAACACCGGGGAGCTGTTTTTT. It translates to CASSIQFGGTPLNTGELFF.

The sample holds one count of this clone. The CDR3 nucleotides read TGTGCCAGCAGCTTAGTGGGTAGGAGCACTGAAGCTTTCTTT. This codes for CASSLVGRSTEAFF. The V gene is TRBV7-8, the J gene TRBJ1-1; D is unresolved. CDR1 is SGHVS and CDR2 is FQNEAQ in the germline V gene. This CDR3 comprises 14 residues. V shed 1 base and J shed 4 bases, with 10 bases lying between them.

This chain connects TRBV10-3 to TRBJ2-5; TRBD1 might be the D (6 bases). The germline V gene has CDR1 ENHRY and CDR2 SYGVKD. Trimming shortened V by 2 bases and J by 2 bases, and 15 bases separated the two germline ends. CDR3 length: 16 residues. The CDR3 loop reads CAISEGGRTAQETQYF. Written as DNA, the CDR3 is TGTGCCATCAGTGAGGGGGGCAGGACAGCTCAAGAGACCCAGTACTTC.

The gene calls are TRBV10-2 and TRBJ2-7; 8 bases fit TRBD1. Germline V lookup: CDR1 WSHSY, CDR2 SAAADI. Trimming removed 5 bases from V and 4 bases from J; junction bases left unmatched: 10. The CDR3 totals 15 residues. CDR3 nucleotide sequence: TGCGCCAGCAGTCAAATCAGGGGGCTGAGGTACGAGCAGTACTTC. As protein: CASSQIRGLRYEQYF.

The chain joins TRBV12-5 to TRBJ2-7; 12 nucleotides match TRBD2. In germline, CDR1 is LGHNT, CDR2 FRNRAP. There are 14 residues in the CDR3. V lost 7 bases to trimming and J lost 4 bases; unmatched junction nucleotides: 5. CDR3 sequence reads: CASALTSGGYEQYF. The CDR3 region has the DNA TGTGCTAGTGCCCTGACTAGCGGGGGTTACGAGCAGTACTTC.

The rearrangement links TRBV4-3 to TRBJ2-5; D gene uncertain. V lost 0 bases and J lost 5, with 13 bases in between. This CDR3 is 15 amino acids long. CDR1 and CDR2 (germline): LGHNA, YSLEER. This CDR3 is CASSQDFLADETQYF. CDR3 DNA sequence: TGCGCCAGCAGCCAAGATTTTCTGGCTGATGAGACCCAGTACTTC.

The chain links TRBV5-1 to TRBJ2-1; D may be TRBD2 (7 bases). V was trimmed by 1 base and J by 8 bases, leaving 16 bases between them. CDR1 is SGHRS, CDR2 YFSETQ, per germline. This CDR3 has 15 residues. The CDR3 nucleotides are TGCGCCAGCAGCTTGAGTGGGGGGGCCTGGGATGAGCAGTTCTTC. Encoded protein: CASSLSGGAWDEQFF.

A single count supports this clone. The chain employs TRBV11-3 and TRBJ2-2; 8 positions agree with TRBD2. Germline CDR1 and CDR2: SGHNT and YENEEA. With 5 bases clipped from V and 5 bases from J, the junction kept 10 bases outside the gene matches. The CDR3 has 16 amino acids. The CDR3 spells CASSLFSGDKTGELFF. Written as DNA, the CDR3 is TGTGCCAGCAGCCTTTTTAGCGGGGACAAAACCGGGGAGCTGTTTTTT.

This chain links TRBV7-2 with TRBJ2-5; 7 bases agree with TRBD1. The CDR3 is made up of 16 amino acids. Germline trimming cut 1 base from V and 1 base from J; bases unmatched to any gene: 6. CDR1 SGHTA and CDR2 FQGNSA come from the germline V gene. The CDR3 spells CASSLDRGVSQETQYF. CDR3 nucleotide sequence: TGTGCCAGCAGCTTAGACAGGGGAGTCTCCCAAGAGACCCAGTACTTC.

This chain connects TRBV27 to TRBJ1-2; TRBD1 matches 7 bases. The germline CDR1 and CDR2 sequences are MNHEY and SMNVEV (reference sequence). Germline trimming cut 2 bases from V and 4 bases from J; bases unmatched to any gene: 10. The CDR3 extends over 16 amino acids. CDR3 amino acids: CASSLKSGGRSYGYTF. The CDR3, as DNA: TGTGCCAGCAGTTTAAAGTCAGGGGGGCGAAGCTATGGCTACACCTTC.

V gene TRBV5-1 combines with J gene TRBJ2-3; a possible D gene is TRBD2 (5 bases). CDR1 is SGHRS, CDR2 YFSETQ, per germline. With 3 bases removed from V and 0 bases from J, the gap between germline ends came to 8 bases. CDR3 length equals 14 residues. The CDR3 spells CASSWELSTDTQYF. DNA of the CDR3: TGCGCCAGCAGCTGGGAGCTTAGCACAGATACGCAGTATTTT.

J is TRBJ1-1 and V is TRBV5-1; no reliable D call. CDR1 is SGHRS and CDR2 is YFSETQ in the germline V gene. Trimming took off 4 bases at V and 3 bases at J, with 7 bases between the two ends. This CDR3 is built from 12 residues. In DNA form, the CDR3 reads TGCGCCAGCAGCGAGAGGGACACTGAAGCTTTCTTT. Amino acids: CASSERDTEAFF.

The chain carries TRBV5-1 and TRBJ2-3; 9 nucleotides agree with TRBD2. The junction had 7 bases not matched to a gene; V was cut back by 7 bases and J by 4 bases. Per the germline V gene, CDR1 is SGHRS and CDR2 is YFSETQ. This CDR3 region has 14 residues. CDR3 nucleotide sequence: TGCGCCAGCGTACTTAGCGGGGGCTCAGATACGCAGTATTTT. Protein: CASVLSGGSDTQYF. Drawing the rest from reference TRBV5-1 and TRBJ2-3, the complete variable domain is KAGVTQTPRYLIKTRGQQVTLSCSPISGHRSVSWYQQTPGQGLQFLFEYFSETQRNKGNFPGRFSGRQFSNSRSEMNVSTLELGDSALYLCASVLSGGSDTQYFGPGTRLTVL.

A word on this clone: At one of its ends the junction is not consistent with the germline gene, which may arise from a read error. The chain joins TRBV20-1 to TRBJ2-7, with 10 positions matching TRBD1. Germline assignment: CDR1 DFQATT and CDR2 SNEGSKA (reference sequence). CDR3 length: 11 residues. The CDR3 bases are TGCAGTGCTAGAGATCAAGGGACAGGGGTCTTC. Translation gives CSARDQGTGVF.

This chain connects TRBV7-3 to TRBJ1-6; no firm D call. The germline CDR1 and CDR2 sequences are SGHTA and FQGTGA. The CDR3 is 15 amino acids. Trimming cost V 4 bases and J 7 bases, with 14 bases left between them. The CDR3 DNA follows: TGTGCCAGCAGCTCCTCCGGGATTAAAAATTCACCCCTCCACTTT. Translation gives CASSSSGIKNSPLHF.

This clone was detected once. The gene calls are TRBV27 and TRBJ2-7, with 8 bases that match TRBD2. The germline gives CDR1 MNHEY, CDR2 SMNVEV (reference sequence). The V and J ends lost 7 bases and 5 bases, in that order; junction bases with no gene match: 10. This CDR3 comprises 14 residues. CDR3 residues: CASTPGTREDEQYF. Here the CDR3 DNA reads TGTGCCAGCACGCCCGGGACTAGGGAGGACGAGCAGTACTTC.

The chain carries TRBV6-5 and TRBJ1-5; maybe TRBD1 (5 bases). CDR3 length: 14 amino acids. Trimming took 5 bases from V and 7 from J, leaving 15 bases between them. Germline CDR1 and CDR2: MNHEY and SVGAGI. This CDR3 reads CASSERGGRQPQHF. DNA of the CDR3: TGTGCCAGCAGTGAAAGGGGAGGGAGACAGCCCCAGCATTTT.

The rearrangement uses TRBV6-1 and TRBJ2-1; weak D call: TRBD2 (7 bases). This CDR3 is built from 17 residues. V dropped 2 bases and J dropped 5 bases, with 19 bases sitting between them. Germline CDR1 reads MNHNS; CDR2 reads SASEGT. This CDR3 reads CASSEYSIAGADNEQFF. The CDR3 nucleotides read TGTGCCAGCAGTGAATATAGCATTGCGGGGGCAGACAATGAGCAGTTCTTC.

The gene calls are TRBV6-5 and TRBJ2-5; D is unclear. V was pared by 6 bases and J by 2 bases, with 13 bases between. The CDR3 is 14 amino acids. Germline loops: CDR1 MNHEY, CDR2 SVGAGI. The CDR3 is CASRVAGKQETQYF. The DNA for the CDR3 is TGTGCCAGCAGAGTAGCTGGAAAGCAAGAGACCCAGTACTTC.

The chain couples TRBV28 to TRBJ1-1; D gene ambiguous. This CDR3 region has 14 residues. In germline, CDR1 is MDHEN, CDR2 SYDVKM. The ends were cut back, 6 bases at V and 2 bases at J, with 13 bases in the middle. CDR3 in DNA: TGTGCCAGCAGACCTCCCAACTCAAACACTGAAGCTTTCTTT. The encoded protein is CASRPPNSNTEAFF.

The rearrangement joins TRBV29-1 to TRBJ2-7; TRBD2 matches at 12 bases. Germline V gene sequence: CDR1 SQVTM, CDR2 ANQGSEA. Trimming cost V 5 bases and J 3 bases; bases outside gene matches: 2. The CDR3 is 13 residues long. The CDR3 sequence is CSVSSGGVYEQYF. The DNA of the CDR3 is TGCAGCGTTTCTAGCGGGGGGGTCTACGAGCAGTACTTC.

The chain employs TRBV18 and TRBJ1-2; no clear D. CDR3 length equals 15 residues. Germline V CDR1 and CDR2: KGHSH, LQKENI. The ends were cut back, 3 bases at V and 2 bases at J, with 13 bases in the middle. The CDR3 loop reads CASSPPGESNYGYTF. DNA of the CDR3: TGTGCCAGCTCACCCCCAGGCGAGTCAAACTATGGCTACACCTTC.

A note on this clone: The sample holds other DNA sequences that translate to the same CDR3. The chain combines TRBV5-1 with TRBJ1-5; 9 bases line up with TRBD1. This CDR3 spans 14 amino acids. V lost 4 bases and J lost 4; bases outside the gene matches: 3. Germline V gene data show CDR1 as SGHRS and CDR2 as YFSETQ. CDR3 sequence: CASSPGQGNQPQHF. CDR3 DNA: TGCGCCAGCAGCCCAGGACAGGGGAATCAGCCCCAGCATTTT.